This T cell receptor beta chain was retrieved from a study of blood T cell repertoires in COVID-19. Some clones are missing from TCRdb's copy, which holds only in-frame ones; the method was immunoSEQ multiplex PCR. The table includes roughly 140,000 clones, roughly 82% detected once. Trimming removed 6 bases from V and 8 bases from J, with 7 bases in between. CDR3 length: 10 amino acids. Germline V gene sequence: CDR1 SNHLY, CDR2 FYNNEI. Sequencing used peripheral blood. The TCR was taken from a woman between 45 and 65 years old in a cohort sampled during active or convalescent COVID-19. This chain uses TRBV2 with TRBJ1-1; D is unresolved. Here the CDR3 reads CASRTAEAFF. In DNA form, the CDR3 reads TGTGCCAGCAGAACAGCAGAAGCTTTCTTT.